This T cell receptor beta chain was profiled in a study of blood T cell repertoires in COVID-19. The wider study: Whether acute or convalescent, the COVID-19 samples came from the United States, Italy and Spain. Sources were T cells, B-cell-depleted T cells, or PBMCs; the material itself was cDNA or gDNA.

Per the study methods: From reference gene primer amplification, estimates of nucleated cell counts were derived. This table comes from immunoSEQ multiplex PCR, and its TCRdb copy is limited to in-frame clones, with some not included. V and J calls and clone size are copied from that table; D and trimming were computed from the DNA. The sample has 49,000 or so clones, roughly 88% seen once; the top ten hold about 7.5%. Trimming removed 0 bases from V and 7 bases from J; junction bases left unmatched: 9. Germline CDR1 LGHDT, CDR2 YNNKEL (reference sequence). This CDR3 contains 17 residues. The rearrangement links TRBV3-1 (or the pseudogene TRBV3-2) to TRBJ2-1; 10 bases are shared with TRBD2. The clonotype comes from a man aged 50 or older with acute or convalescent COVID-19. Sequenced material: peripheral blood. The chain's CDR3 is CASSQDRLSGGANEQFF. The CDR3 region has the DNA TGTGCCAGCAGCCAAGATCGGCTAAGCGGGGGGGCGAATGAGCAGTTCTTC.